These 29 T cell receptor beta chains share one sample of origin, sequenced in a study of neurological immune-mediated disorders. TCRdb used MiXCR to reprocess the 5' RACE reads, holding one entry per CDR3 protein. The top ten clones hold less than 5.5% of a sample with around 50,000 distinct CDR3 sequences, under 15% of them seen once. The sample's time point: longitudinal time-point 2. The sample taken for sequencing was PBMCs. These TCRs come from a male donor with HTLV-1-associated myelopathy (HAM/TSP).

This clonotype was seen many times. CDR3 amino acids: CASSRDGLWEKLFF. The CDR3, as DNA: TGTGCCAGCAGTCGGGACGGATTGTGGGAAAAACTGTTTTTT. J is TRBJ1-4 and V is TRBV12-3 or TRBV12-4; possible D gene TRBD1, 5 bases. The CDR3 covers 14 residues. The V gene lost 5 bases and the J gene lost 8 bases, with 15 bases spanning the gap.

Many counts were recorded for this clonotype. The chain employs TRBV29-1 and TRBJ1-1; D possibly corresponds to TRBD1 (5 bases). Germline values: CDR1 SQVTM, CDR2 ANQGSEA. This CDR3 spans 13 amino acids. Deletions cut 2 bases from V and 0 bases from J, with 7 bases between. The CDR3 DNA reads TGCAGCGTTGAACGGGGCCTGAACACTGAAGCTTTCTTT. This gives the protein CSVERGLNTEAFF.

This clonotype was observed a few times. The J gene is TRBJ1-2, the V gene TRBV7-9; D not resolved. V lost 0 bases and J 8 bases, leaving 7 bases between the germline ends. Germline V gene data show CDR1 as SEHNR and CDR2 as FQNEAQ (reference sequence). CDR3 length equals 12 residues. The CDR3 DNA reads as TGTGCCAGCAGCTTAGCAGGGTTCGGCTACACCTTC. Its translation is CASSLAGFGYTF.

This clonotype has a count of ten or more. This chain connects TRBV20-1 to TRBJ2-3; 7 nucleotides line up with TRBD2. CDR3 length: 16 amino acids. V was pared by 0 bases and J by 1 base, with 7 bases of the junction left unmatched. Germline V lookup: CDR1 DFQATT, CDR2 SNEGSKA (reference sequence). CDR3 bases: TGCAGTGCTAGAGACCCCCTACGGGGGGGCACAGATACGCAGTATTTT. It specifies CSARDPLRGGTDTQYF.

Ten or more counts support this clonotype. The chain joins TRBV12-3 or TRBV12-4 to TRBJ2-7; a possible D gene is TRBD2 (6 bases). The CDR3 contains 14 residues. The ends were cut back, 6 bases at V and 0 bases at J, with 12 bases in the middle. The CDR3 bases are TGTGCCAGCAGCGCCGCGGGGCCCTCCTACGAGCAGTACTTC. It encodes CASSAAGPSYEQYF.

This clonotype was counted ten times or more. The genes are TRBV4-3 and TRBJ2-5, with 7 bases aligning to TRBD2. This CDR3 contains 16 residues. Germline lookup yields CDR1 LGHNA and CDR2 YSLEER. V lost 4 bases and J lost 2; bases outside the gene matches: 10. In nucleotides, the CDR3 is TGCGCCAGCAGCCCAATGATAGCGGGCCAACAAGAGACCCAGTACTTC. Translated: CASSPMIAGQQETQYF.

This clonotype was counted many times. V and J are TRBV12-3 or TRBV12-4 and TRBJ2-7, with no clear D. The V gene lost 2 bases and the J gene lost 0 bases, with 11 bases spanning the gap. The CDR3 consists of 15 residues. CDR3 residues: CASSLTWVHSYEQYF. CDR3 sequence (DNA): TGTGCCAGCAGTTTAACGTGGGTCCACTCCTACGAGCAGTACTTC.

At least ten counts were recorded for this clonotype. This chain links TRBV6-1 with TRBJ1-3; D perhaps matches TRBD1 (6 bases). Between the trimmed V and J ends, which lost 8 bases and 6 bases, there was a span of 17 bases. This CDR3 is built from 14 residues. Germline V lookup: CDR1 MNHNS, CDR2 SASEGT. The CDR3 nucleotides are TGTGCCAGCCTGCCGGGACAAACTCTAAACACCATATATTTT. Its protein product is CASLPGQTLNTIYF.

The sample holds many counts of this clonotype. This chain links TRBV7-9 with TRBJ2-3; D is uncertain. Per the germline V gene, CDR1 is SEHNR and CDR2 is FQNEAQ (reference sequence). Deletions cut 1 base from V and 6 bases from J, with 11 bases between. There are 14 residues in the CDR3. The CDR3 DNA reads TGTGCCAGCAGCTTAGTTGCCGTGACGGATACGCAGTATTTT. Translating gives CASSLVAVTDTQYF.

At least ten counts were recorded for this clonotype. The CDR3 is CASGGRAQETQYF. CDR3 bases: TGTGCCAGCGGGGGGAGGGCTCAAGAGACCCAGTACTTC. The chain couples TRBV9 to TRBJ2-5, with 7 bases that match TRBD2. The CDR3 sequence is 13 residues long. The germline gives CDR1 SGDLS, CDR2 YYNGEE. Trimming removed 7 bases from V and 2 bases from J; junction bases left unmatched: 5.

The V and J genes are TRBV20-1 and TRBJ2-2; 11 bases fit TRBD1. This CDR3 region has 19 residues. Germline V gives CDR1 DFQATT, CDR2 SNEGSKA (reference sequence). V lost 3 bases to trimming and J lost 5 bases; unmatched junction nucleotides: 17. The CDR3: CSAREWGGQGVARTGELFF. For the CDR3, the DNA is TGCAGTGCTAGGGAGTGGGGGGGACAGGGGGTCGCGAGGACCGGGGAGCTGTTTTTT.

This clonotype was seen repeatedly, ten times or more. This chain joins TRBV7-2 and TRBJ1-5, with unresolved D. Per the germline V gene, CDR1 is SGHTA and CDR2 is FQGNSA. Trimming removed 3 bases at V and 0 bases at J, with 3 bases between. The CDR3 contains 13 residues. The CDR3 coding sequence is TGTGCCAGCAGCTTCTATAGCAATCAGCCCCAGCATTTT. Amino acid sequence: CASSFYSNQPQHF.

The chain joins TRBV12-3 or TRBV12-4 to TRBJ2-1; D not certain. This CDR3 has 14 residues. Trimming stripped 1 base from V and 3 bases from J, with 7 bases between. In DNA form, the CDR3 reads TGTGCCAGCAGTTTAGGGCGGTTCTACAATGAGCAGTTCTTC. This sequence encodes CASSLGRFYNEQFF.

This clonotype was seen repeatedly, ten times or more. The chain carries TRBV20-1 and TRBJ1-5; D is unresolved. Trimming shortened V by 3 bases and J by 1 base, and 7 bases separated the two germline ends. This CDR3 contains 13 residues. Per the germline V gene, CDR1 is DFQATT and CDR2 is SNEGSKA (reference sequence). The CDR3: CSASPLSNQPQHF. The CDR3 DNA reads TGCAGTGCTAGCCCACTGAGCAATCAGCCCCAGCATTTT.

This clonotype was seen repeatedly, ten times or more. This chain connects TRBV27 to TRBJ1-6, with 10 bases fitting TRBD1. The CDR3 is 14 amino acids. The trim removed 6 bases at V and 11 bases at J, leaving 7 bases unmatched. The germline V gene has CDR1 MNHEY and CDR2 SMNVEV (reference sequence). The CDR3 region has the DNA TGTGCCAGCAGCACGGGACAGGGGTGGGCACCCCTCCACTTT. Amino acids: CASSTGQGWAPLHF.

This clonotype came up a few times. V is TRBV20-1 and J is TRBJ1-3, with 8 bases lining up with TRBD1. Germline-derived CDR1 and CDR2 are DFQATT and SNEGSKA (reference sequence). This CDR3 has 14 amino acids. With V trimmed by 5 bases and J by 4 bases, 7 bases remained unmatched. CDR3 amino acids: CSAGQGSGGNTIYF. The CDR3 nucleotides are TGCAGTGCTGGACAGGGCTCAGGGGGAAACACCATATATTTT.

This clonotype was picked up many times. This CDR3 is CASSSMTGLSSYEQYF. The CDR3 bases are TGTGCCAGCAGTTCTATGACAGGGCTCTCCTCCTACGAGCAGTACTTC. V and J are TRBV12-3 or TRBV12-4 and TRBJ2-7; the match to TRBD1 covers 7 bases. Germline trimming cut 4 bases from V and 0 bases from J; bases unmatched to any gene: 9. The CDR3 is made up of 16 amino acids.

This clonotype was observed many times. This sequence joins TRBV5-5 and TRBJ2-5; maybe TRBD2 (7 bases). The V end lost 4 bases, the J end lost 2 bases, and 18 bases lay between the germline ends. Per germline, CDR1 SGHKS and CDR2 YYEKEE (reference sequence). The CDR3 length is 16 residues. This chain's CDR3 is CASSGIWGGSQETQYF. CDR3 coding DNA: TGTGCCAGCAGCGGGATTTGGGGGGGCTCTCAAGAGACCCAGTACTTC. The whole variable domain, remainder taken from reference TRBV5-5 and TRBJ2-5, is DAGVTQSPTHLIKTRGQQVTLRCSPISGHKSVSWYQQVLGQGPQFIFQYYEKEERGRGNFPDRFSARQFPNYSSELNVNALLLGDSALYLCASSGIWGGSQETQYFGPGTRLLVL.

This clonotype showed up many times. The junction differs from germline at one of its ends, possibly a read error. The rearrangement joins TRBV9 to TRBJ2-3; D may be TRBD2 (6 bases). The CDR3 runs to 14 residues. CDR1 is SGDLS and CDR2 is YYNGEE in the germline V gene. CDR3 DNA: TGTGCCAGTACGAAAACTAGCCGCACTGATACGCAGTATTTT. Protein sequence: CASTKTSRTDTQYF.

This clonotype was observed at least ten times. The chain couples TRBV4-2 to TRBJ2-3, with 10 bases lining up with TRBD1. The CDR3 is 14 amino acids. Trimming at V came to 4 bases and at J to 6 bases, leaving 4 bases not matched to a gene. Germline loops: CDR1 LGHNA, CDR2 YNFKEQ. In nucleotides, the CDR3 is TGTGCCAGCAGCCCGACAGGGGGCGCGGATACGCAGTATTTT. It specifies CASSPTGGADTQYF.

In this sample, this clonotype turned up a few times. The rearrangement links TRBV19 to TRBJ1-1; D not certain. Germline V CDR1 and CDR2: LNHDA, SQIVND (reference sequence). This CDR3 has 12 residues. Trimming took off 5 bases at V and 4 bases at J, with 8 bases between the two ends. CDR3 coding DNA: TGTGCCAGTAGTCGATGGGGCACTGAAGCTTTCTTT. Encoded protein: CASSRWGTEAFF.

This clonotype showed up many times. The chain couples TRBV28 to TRBJ2-7; either TRBD1 or TRBD2 may supply D (5 bases each). Trimming shortened V by 3 bases and J by 6 bases, and 15 bases separated the two germline ends. The V gene's germline CDR1 is MDHEN and CDR2 SYDVKM. The CDR3 is 14 amino acids. In DNA, the CDR3 is TGTGCCAGCAGTTTGCCGGGGCCGCCGGCCGAGCAGTACTTC. Translating it yields CASSLPGPPAEQYF.

The chain links TRBV5-5 to TRBJ1-4; D gene unclear. The CDR3 spans 14 residues. V was shortened by 0 bases and J by 7 bases, with 10 bases between the two germline ends. CDR1 and CDR2 from the germline V gene are SGHKS and YYEKEE (reference sequence). CDR3 DNA: TGTGCCAGCAGCTTGGGATCGTGCGGTGAAAAACTGTTTTTT. Amino acids: CASSLGSCGEKLFF. The whole variable domain, remainder taken from reference TRBV5-5 and TRBJ1-4, is DAGVTQSPTHLIKTRGQQVTLRCSPISGHKSVSWYQQVLGQGPQFIFQYYEKEERGRGNFPDRFSARQFPNYSSELNVNALLLGDSALYLCASSLGSCGEKLFFGSGTQLSVL.

This clonotype came up many times. The gene calls are TRBV4-2 and TRBJ1-4; a weak D match, TRBD1 (6 bases). V was clipped by 0 bases and J by 7 bases, with 15 bases between them. The CDR3 consists of 16 residues. CDR1 LGHNA and CDR2 YNFKEQ come from the germline V gene. Here the CDR3 reads CASSQETQGEGEKLFF. DNA of the CDR3: TGTGCCAGCAGCCAAGAAACACAGGGCGAAGGTGAAAAACTGTTTTTT.

This clonotype occurred many times. The V call is TRBV5-1, the J call TRBJ2-3, with D perhaps TRBD1 or TRBD2 (6 bases each). The CDR3 consists of 15 residues. Germline CDR1 SGHRS, CDR2 YFSETQ. Trimming removed 3 bases from V and 3 bases from J, with 14 bases in between. CDR3 DNA: TGCGCCAGCAGCTCCTTGGGGGGCCGGACAGATACGCAGTATTTT. Protein: CASSSLGGRTDTQYF.

This clonotype was recorded many times. The V call is TRBV28, the J call TRBJ2-5; D remains unclear. This CDR3 has 12 residues. Germline V gives CDR1 MDHEN, CDR2 SYDVKM. V was shortened by 5 bases and J by 2 bases, with 6 bases between the two germline ends. CDR3 in amino acids: CASSPPQETQYF. DNA for the CDR3: TGTGCCAGCAGTCCGCCTCAAGAGACCCAGTACTTC.

This clonotype was seen at least ten times. The chain is built from TRBV29-1 and TRBJ1-1; D is uncertain. Germline loops: CDR1 SQVTM, CDR2 ANQGSEA. The CDR3 has 13 amino acids. Written as DNA, the CDR3 is TGCAGGGCCTCGAAGGGTTTGAACACTGAAGCTTTCTTT. As protein: CRASKGLNTEAFF. Supplemented by reference TRBV29-1 and TRBJ1-1, the full variable domain reads SAVISQKPSRDICQRGTSLTIQCQVDSQVTMMFWYRQQPGQSLTLIATANQGSEATYESGFVIDKFPISRPNLTFSTLTVSNMSPEDSSIYLCRASKGLNTEAFFGQGTRLTVV.

Remarks on this clonotype: A single base separates this from a much larger clone, so it may be a read error. The V call is TRBV7-9, the J call TRBJ2-3; no clear D gene. Between the trimmed V and J ends, which lost 1 base and 1 base, there was a span of 9 bases. Germline values: CDR1 SEHNR, CDR2 FQNEAQ (reference sequence). The CDR3 runs 15 residues. The CDR3 sequence is CASSLGVLGTDTQYF. The CDR3, as DNA: TGTGCCAGCAGCTTAGGAGTGCTCGGCACAGATACGCAGTATTTT.

The table lists this clonotype with many counts. The chain carries TRBV7-2 and TRBJ2-3; 9 positions agree with TRBD2. Germline trimming cut 5 bases from V and 7 bases from J; bases unmatched to any gene: 16. The CDR3 runs to 17 residues. CDR1 is SGHTA and CDR2 is FQGNSA in the germline V gene. The CDR3, as DNA: TGTGCCAGCAGCCCTCCCGGGCTAGCGGGGTTCACTCATACGCAGTATTTT. This sequence encodes CASSPPGLAGFTHTQYF.